Here is one T cell receptor (beta chain) with its context. This CDR3 has 14 amino acids. Germline lookup yields CDR1 SEHNR and CDR2 FQNEAQ (reference sequence). The V and J ends lost 0 bases and 5 bases respectively, with 10 bases between them. Sequenced by immunoSEQ multiplex PCR; TCRdb stores in-frame clones only, minus some. The table records about 250,000 clones, 80% to 90% of them present only once. The entry originates in a study of blood T cell repertoires in COVID-19. At the level of the study: The analysed material was cDNA or gDNA that came from T cells, B-cell-depleted T cells, or PBMCs.

Sample: PBMCs or T cells enriched from blood (not recorded which). This TCR was sampled from a middle-aged woman who had been exposed to COVID-19. This chain uses TRBV7-9 with TRBJ1-1; D remains ambiguous. The CDR3 region is CASSLAYRGTEAFF. The DNA of the CDR3 is TGTGCCAGCAGCTTAGCCTATAGAGGGACTGAAGCTTTCTTT. The complete variable domain, with remaining parts taken from reference TRBV7-9 and TRBJ1-1, reads DTGVSQNPRHKITKRGQNVTFRCDPISEHNRLYWYRQTLGQGPEFLTYFQNEAQLEKSRLLSDRFSAERPKGSFSTLEIQRTEQGDSAMYLCASSLAYRGTEAFFGQGTRLTVV.